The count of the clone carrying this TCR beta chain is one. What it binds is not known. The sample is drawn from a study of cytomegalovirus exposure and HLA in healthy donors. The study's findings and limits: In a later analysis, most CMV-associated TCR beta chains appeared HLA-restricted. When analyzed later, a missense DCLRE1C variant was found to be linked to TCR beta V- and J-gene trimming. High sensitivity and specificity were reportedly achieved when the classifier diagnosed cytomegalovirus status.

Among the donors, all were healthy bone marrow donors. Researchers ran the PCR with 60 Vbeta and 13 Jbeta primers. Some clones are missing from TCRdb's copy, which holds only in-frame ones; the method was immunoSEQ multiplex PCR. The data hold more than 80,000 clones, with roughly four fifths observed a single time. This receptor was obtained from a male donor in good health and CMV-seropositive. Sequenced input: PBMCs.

This CDR3 is CASSPELNSGNTIYF. In DNA, the CDR3 is TGTGCCAGCAGCCCCGAACTCAACTCTGGAAACACCATATATTTT. The gene calls are TRBV14 and TRBJ1-3, with D unresolved. The V end was cut by 4 bases, the J end by 0 bases, with 10 bases between. From germline, CDR1 is SGHDN and CDR2 FVKESK. The CDR3 extends over 15 amino acids.